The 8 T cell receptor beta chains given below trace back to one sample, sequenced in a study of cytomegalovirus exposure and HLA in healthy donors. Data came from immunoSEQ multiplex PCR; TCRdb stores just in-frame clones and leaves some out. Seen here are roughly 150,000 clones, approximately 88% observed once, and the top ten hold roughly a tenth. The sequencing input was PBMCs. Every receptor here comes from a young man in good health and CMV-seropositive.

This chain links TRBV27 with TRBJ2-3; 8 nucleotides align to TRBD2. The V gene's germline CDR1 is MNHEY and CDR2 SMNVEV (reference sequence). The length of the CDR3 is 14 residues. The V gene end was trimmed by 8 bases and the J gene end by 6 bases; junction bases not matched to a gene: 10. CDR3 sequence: CASRLASPLDTQYF. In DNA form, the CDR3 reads TGTGCCAGCCGACTAGCGAGCCCACTCGATACGCAGTATTTT.

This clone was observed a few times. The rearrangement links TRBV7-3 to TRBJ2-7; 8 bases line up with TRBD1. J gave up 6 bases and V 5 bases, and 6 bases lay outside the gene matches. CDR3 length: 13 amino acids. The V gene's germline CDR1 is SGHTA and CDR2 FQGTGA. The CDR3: CASSPTGDREQYF. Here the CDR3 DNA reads TGTGCCAGCAGCCCGACAGGGGACCGCGAGCAGTACTTC.

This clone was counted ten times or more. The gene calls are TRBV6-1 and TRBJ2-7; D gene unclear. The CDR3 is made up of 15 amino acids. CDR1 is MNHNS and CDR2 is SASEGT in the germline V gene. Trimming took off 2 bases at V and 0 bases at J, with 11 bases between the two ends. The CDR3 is CASSESIQVSYEQYF. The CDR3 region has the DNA TGTGCCAGCAGTGAAAGTATCCAGGTCTCCTACGAGCAGTACTTC.

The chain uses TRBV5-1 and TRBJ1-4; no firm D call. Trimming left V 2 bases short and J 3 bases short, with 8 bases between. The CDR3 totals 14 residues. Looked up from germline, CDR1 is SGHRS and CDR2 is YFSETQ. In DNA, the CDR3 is TGCGCCAGCAGCTTAGGTCGGGCTAATGAAAAACTGTTTTTT. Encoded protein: CASSLGRANEKLFF.

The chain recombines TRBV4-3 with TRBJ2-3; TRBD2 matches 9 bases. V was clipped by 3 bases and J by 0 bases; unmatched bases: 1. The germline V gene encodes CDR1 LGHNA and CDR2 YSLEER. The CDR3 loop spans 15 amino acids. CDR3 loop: CASSQRGGSTDTQYF. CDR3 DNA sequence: TGCGCCAGCAGCCAGCGGGGGGGAAGCACAGATACGCAGTATTTT.

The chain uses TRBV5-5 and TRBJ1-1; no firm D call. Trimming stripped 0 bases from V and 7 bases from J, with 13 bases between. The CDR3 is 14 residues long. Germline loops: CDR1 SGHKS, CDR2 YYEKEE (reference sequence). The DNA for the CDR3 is TGTGCCAGCAGCTTGGTTTCCAGGCCGGTTGAAGCTTTCTTT. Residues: CASSLVSRPVEAFF.

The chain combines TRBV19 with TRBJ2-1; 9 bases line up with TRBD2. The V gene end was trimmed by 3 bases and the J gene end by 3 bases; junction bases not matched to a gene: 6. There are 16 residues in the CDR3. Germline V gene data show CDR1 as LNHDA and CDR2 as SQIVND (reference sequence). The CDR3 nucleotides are TGTGCCAGTAGTATTCTTAGCGGGAGTTTCTACAATGAGCAGTTCTTC. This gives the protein CASSILSGSFYNEQFF.

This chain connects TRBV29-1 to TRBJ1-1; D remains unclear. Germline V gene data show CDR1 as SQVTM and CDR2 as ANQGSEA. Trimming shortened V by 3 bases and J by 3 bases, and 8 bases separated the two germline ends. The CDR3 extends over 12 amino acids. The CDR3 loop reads CSVDFQYTEAFF. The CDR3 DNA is TGCAGCGTTGATTTCCAGTACACTGAAGCTTTCTTT.